This T cell receptor beta chain was profiled in a study of identical twins. This clonotype was counted between two and nine times. What it binds is unknown. TCRdb processed the 5' RACE reads anew with MiXCR; each CDR3 protein has one entry. Altogether 540,000 or so distinct CDR3 sequences are present, approximately 20% being singletons, with the ten largest covering about 0.5%. This CDR3 spans 15 amino acids. Trimming took off 4 bases at V and 2 bases at J, with 12 bases between the two ends. CDR1 and CDR2 from the germline V gene are SGHTA and FQGNSA. Overall study results and limits: Fewer insertions were carried by abundant cord blood beta clonotypes, but none was seen in memory repertoires. Analyses based on zero insertions could be partly confounded by invariant MAIT and iNKT cells. Low generation-probability sequences were in excess among twin-shared out-of-frame alpha sequences.

These records were also assigned to another study, of yellow fever vaccine responses in identical twins. That investigation notes: It has been reported that, in twins, the vaccine T cell response seemed partly convergent and partly personalized.

This chain uses TRBV7-2 with TRBJ2-4, with a tentative D call TRBD2 (6 bases). The source material was CD4+ T cells sorted from blood. The source of this sequence is a woman between 18 and 29 years old in good health. This CDR3 is CASSSGAGSKNIQYF. The CDR3 DNA reads TGTGCCAGCAGCTCAGGAGCGGGCTCCAAAAACATTCAGTACTTC.